This T cell receptor beta chain derives from a study of blood T cell repertoires in COVID-19. The table came from immunoSEQ multiplex PCR; TCRdb's copy has only in-frame clones and leaves some out. Among some 490,000 clones listed, 88% were seen once. CDR3 length equals 16 residues. The V gene end was trimmed by 0 bases and the J gene end by 2 bases; junction bases not matched to a gene: 7. Germline V lookup: CDR1 LGHNA, CDR2 YNFKEQ. V is TRBV4-2 and J is TRBJ2-7, with 7 bases aligning to TRBD2. This TCR was sampled from a woman aged 55-69 years who had recovered from COVID-19. The specimen was PBMCs or T cells enriched from blood (not recorded which). CDR3 sequence: CASSQDRDYPTYEQYF. CDR3 coding DNA: TGTGCCAGCAGCCAAGACCGGGACTATCCCACCTACGAGCAGTACTTC.